This is a list of T cell receptor beta chains from one sample in a study of cytomegalovirus exposure and HLA in healthy donors. Data came from immunoSEQ multiplex PCR; TCRdb stores just in-frame clones and leaves some out. Of roughly 200,000 clones in the sample, roughly 80% are singletons; the top ten hold 2.9%. The sample was PBMCs. Receptors were obtained from a man under 40 in good health and CMV-seronegative. The conserved cysteine and the conserved F or W are not part of the CDR3 here.

v_call cdr3_aa
TRBV7-3 ASSSYNTDTQY
TRBV5-1 ASKKDLGGGFFDTQY
TRBV5-1 ASSQQSFRYAGASKETQY
TRBV28 ASSFGQTHNYGYT
TRBV14 ASSLINYEQY
TRBV28 ASSFAAGWHEQY
TRBV28 ASRPDRRASIYGYT
TRBV11-2 ASSFERGLYEQY
TRBV5-1 ASSQGYRGPSGASVLT
TRBV2 ASSEQAGVQETQY
TRBV6-5 ASSSSGGLDGYT
TRBV28 ASSFGQTAFQPQH
TRBV4-1 ASSQHRDEQF
TRBV7-2 ASSRTKETQY
TRBV27 ASSLDTRYEQY
TRBV9 ASSLGRTGAEQY
TRBV15 ATSRGQGSYEQY
TRBV29-1 SVERLLGGERYGYT
TRBV5-6 ASSLYSAYEQY
TRBV11-2 ASSPRPQGSYEQY
TRBV7-8 ASSLTMRGLNTEAF
TRBV10-3 AISPGQLNTEAF
TRBV9 ASSASGLNSPLH
TRBV9 ASSALANSGNTIY
TRBV6-6 ASSPRAPNTEAF
TRBV5-4 ASSLDGGVGKNIQY
TRBV7-9 ASNRVNTEAF
TRBV4-1 ASSQAILTGGTEAF
TRBV9 ASGKTGLESQETQY
TRBV7-6 ASSLVAGGNQPQH
TRBV28 ASMSSIGTGSPDTQY
TRBV4-1 ASSHTWTGLREAF
TRBV5-1 ASSAGQAYEQY
TRBV25-1 ASSDSGIGELF
TRBV29-1 SVLLSTEAF
TRBV27 ASSLYSSYGYT
TRBV6-5 ASGQHGQSGPQH
TRBV11-1 ASSPLAGGPVGELF
TRBV7-8 ASSLLQSGVGTGELF
TRBV5-1 ASSFSPSLAVGETQY
TRBV28 ASSLSRVGGYT
TRBV28 ASSFAPAAYLSGASVLT
TRBV6-5 ASRQVLNQPQH
TRBV7-3 ASSPGTGLGYT
TRBV11-2 ASSSAPQRARSEAF
TRBV6-1 ASRFLRGKGDEQF
TRBV9 ASSVGIGQETQY
TRBV27 ASSLARERAHEQY
TRBV15 ATREQGPNTEAF
TRBV27 ASSFGGREQY